This paragraph reports one T cell receptor beta chain. No antigen is known for it. This CDR3 has 13 amino acids. V was clipped by 6 bases and J by 8 bases, with 16 bases between them. In germline, CDR1 is MGHDK, CDR2 SYGVNS. The data were taken from a study of blood T cells in healthy people across ages. Study-wide results and caveats: A roughly linear age-dependent decrease characterized TCR beta diversity per million T cells. Naive and antigen-experienced cells could not be conclusively compared, given unsorted PBMCs.

Alongside a J-beta primer mix, a sample-barcoded 5' primer served in a second PCR lasting roughly 6 to 12 cycles. TCRdb processed the 5' RACE reads anew with MiXCR; each CDR3 protein has one entry. In the table there are over 1.5 million distinct CDR3 sequences, roughly 50% of which are singletons. The specimen sequenced was blood. The J gene is TRBJ1-2, the V gene TRBV25-1; D remains unclear. The sequence came from a woman in her forties in good health. For the CDR3, the DNA is TGTGCCAGCAGCCCCAATCGACCGGAAGGCTACACCTTC. Amino acid sequence: CASSPNRPEGYTF.